This is a list of T cell receptor beta chains from one sample in a study of cytomegalovirus exposure and HLA in healthy donors. Sequencing used immunoSEQ multiplex PCR; TCRdb keeps in-frame clones, though not all of them. The sample records 95,000 to 100,000 clones, roughly 70% being singletons. The sequencing input was PBMCs. These receptor sequences come from a man in his fifties or sixties in good health and CMV-seronegative. CDR3s include the opening cysteine and the closing phenylalanine or tryptophan. The size of a clone is reported for some rows only, either as once, few or many, or as a class for expanded clones.

v_gene	j_gene	abundance	CDR3aa
TRBV7-7	TRBJ2-1	-	CASSPQLYNEQFF
TRBV4-2	TRBJ2-3	-	CASSPNRGGRDTQYF
TRBV28	TRBJ1-2	-	CASSLNRGACGYTF
TRBV28	TRBJ1-5	-	CASILGTGFRQPQHF
TRBV6-1	TRBJ2-2	-	CASIVHGNTGELFF
TRBV4-3	TRBJ1-1	few	CASSQDLAGGAFF
TRBV11-1	TRBJ1-1	once	CASSQDRATEAFF
TRBV11-2	TRBJ2-5	few	CASSPRGGKETQYF
TRBV25-1	TRBJ1-2	-	CASRGGRYGYTF
TRBV7-2	TRBJ2-5	-	CASSLLSLFGQIVKAQYF
TRBV28	TRBJ2-5	few	CASRLGTRETQYF
TRBV9	TRBJ2-1	-	CASSTYTGSSYNEQFF
TRBV7-8	TRBJ2-7	few	CASSFRTGEGGYEQYF
TRBV4-3	TRBJ2-2	once	CASSHPKTSGNTGELFF
TRBV19	TRBJ1-2	once	CASSTRGGARYGYTF
TRBV7-9	TRBJ1-2	-	CASSLEGGSDGYTF
TRBV25-1	TRBJ2-4	-	CASRPSGSVKNIQYF
TRBV4-2	TRBJ1-1	once	CASSQVGIAGMNTEAFF
TRBV2	TRBJ2-1	-	CASISSRTDREQFF
TRBV2	TRBJ1-1	-	CASRALASTEAFF
TRBV6-1	TRBJ2-1	-	CASSPTSGGYNEQFF
TRBV14	TRBJ2-1	-	CASSDRVGLAGGIMFF
TRBV5-4	TRBJ1-1	few	CASSLVLGDTEAFF
TRBV28	TRBJ1-4	-	CASTQGVNEKLFF
TRBV11-3	TRBJ2-1	-	CASSSETSGGAKNEQFF
TRBV19	TRBJ2-1	-	CASSPGRAYNEQFF
TRBV9	TRBJ1-2	-	CASSSDRGGYTF
TRBV27	TRBJ1-1	-	CASSLSEVTEAFF
TRBV11-2	TRBJ2-7	-	CASSPGGYEQYF
TRBV5-1	TRBJ2-3	few	CASTRTASISSTDTQYF
TRBV11-3	TRBJ2-3	-	CASSLQGTDTQYF
TRBV6-6	TRBJ1-1	few	CASNGQGSEAFF
TRBV7-7	TRBJ2-5	-	CASSAGQGAGETQYF
TRBV2	TRBJ2-7	-	CASKIEYRSYEQYF
TRBV7-6	TRBJ1-4	-	CASSLWSGSTNEKLFF
TRBV28	TRBJ1-1	-	CATFQTRASEAFF
TRBV18	TRBJ2-6	-	CASSLVPGLLGANVLTF
TRBV4-1	TRBJ1-2	-	CASSPTQSLEGATF
TRBV4-3	TRBJ2-1	few	CASSQDPAEGEQFF
TRBV10-3	TRBJ1-5	once	CAVGTGADQPQHF
TRBV19	TRBJ2-7	-	CASSPRGRGFNEQYF
TRBV28	TRBJ2-2	few	CASSFGGSAGELFF
TRBV30	TRBJ2-7	-	CAWDHGSGVIEQYF
TRBV4-1	TRBJ1-3	few	CARKLRDRENGSGNTIYF
TRBV5-1	TRBJ2-3	few	CASSLEGGADTQYF
TRBV15	TRBJ2-1	few	CATSIPRREIRNEQFF
TRBV6-1	TRBJ2-1	-	CASSEAGNRGDEQFF
TRBV7-2	TRBJ2-2	-	CASSLDIRGWNGELFF
TRBV7-3	TRBJ2-3	-	CASSLGRTSGGATDTQYF
TRBV14	TRBJ2-7	-	CASSQEQGLYEQYF
TRBV7-9	TRBJ1-4	-	CSSSLPDPGSEKLFF
TRBV18	TRBJ2-7	-	CASSPSGGSRPYEQYF
TRBV10-3	TRBJ2-1	-	CAISESTQGGYNEQFF
TRBV7-2	TRBJ1-5	few	CASSLVQGNQPQHF
TRBV6-1	TRBJ1-1	few	CASSEWRTETEAFF
TRBV7-7	TRBJ2-1	-	CASSSGLAGNNEQFF
TRBV7-7	TRBJ2-2	-	CASSLAGGHSPGELFF
TRBV7-9	TRBJ1-2	-	CASSLERQAPRGYTF
TRBV5-1	TRBJ2-3	-	CASSLGVAGDTDTQYF
TRBV6-1	TRBJ1-5	-	CASSSRGESQPQHF